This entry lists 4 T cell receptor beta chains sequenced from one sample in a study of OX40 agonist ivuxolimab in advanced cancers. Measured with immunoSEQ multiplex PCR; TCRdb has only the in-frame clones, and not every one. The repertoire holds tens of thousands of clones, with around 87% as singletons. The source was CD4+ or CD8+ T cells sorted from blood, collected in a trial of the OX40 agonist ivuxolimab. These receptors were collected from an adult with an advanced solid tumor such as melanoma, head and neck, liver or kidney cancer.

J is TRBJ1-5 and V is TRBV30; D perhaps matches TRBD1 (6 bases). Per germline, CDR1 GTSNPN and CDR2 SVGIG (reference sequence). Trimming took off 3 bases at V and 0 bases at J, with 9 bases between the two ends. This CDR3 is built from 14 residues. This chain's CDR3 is CAWRDRYSNQPQHF. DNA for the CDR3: TGTGCCTGGAGGGACAGATATAGCAATCAGCCCCAGCATTTT.

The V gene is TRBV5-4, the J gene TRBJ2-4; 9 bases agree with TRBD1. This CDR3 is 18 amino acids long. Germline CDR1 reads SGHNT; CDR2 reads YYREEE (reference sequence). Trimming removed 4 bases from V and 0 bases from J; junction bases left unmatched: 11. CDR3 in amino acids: CASSDNRGRAAAKNIQYF. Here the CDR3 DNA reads TGTGCCAGCAGCGACAACAGGGGGCGCGCCGCAGCCAAAAACATTCAGTACTTC.

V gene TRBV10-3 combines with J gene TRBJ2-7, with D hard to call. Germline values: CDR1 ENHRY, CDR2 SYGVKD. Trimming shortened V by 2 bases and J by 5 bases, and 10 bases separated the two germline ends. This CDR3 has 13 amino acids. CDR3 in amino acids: CAISEGYRNEQYF. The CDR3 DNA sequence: TGTGCCATCAGTGAGGGATATCGTAACGAGCAGTACTTC.

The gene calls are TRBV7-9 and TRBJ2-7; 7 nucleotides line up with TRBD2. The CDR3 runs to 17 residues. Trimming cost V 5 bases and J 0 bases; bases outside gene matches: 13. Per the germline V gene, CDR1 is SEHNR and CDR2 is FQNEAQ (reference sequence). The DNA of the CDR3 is TGTGCCAGCAGCCCCTTCCAACTAGCGACAAGCTCCTACGAGCAGTACTTC. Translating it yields CASSPFQLATSSYEQYF.